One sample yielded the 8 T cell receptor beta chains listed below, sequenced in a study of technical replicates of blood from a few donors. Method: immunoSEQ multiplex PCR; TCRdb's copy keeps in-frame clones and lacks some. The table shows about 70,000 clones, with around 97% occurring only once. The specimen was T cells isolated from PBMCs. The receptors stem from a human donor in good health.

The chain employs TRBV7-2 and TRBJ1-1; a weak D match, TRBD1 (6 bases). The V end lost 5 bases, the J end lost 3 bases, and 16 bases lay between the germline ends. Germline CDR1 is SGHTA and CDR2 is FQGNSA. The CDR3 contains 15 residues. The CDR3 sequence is CASSPISQGYTEAFF. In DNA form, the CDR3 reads TGTGCCAGCAGCCCGATCTCCCAGGGGTACACTGAAGCTTTCTTT.

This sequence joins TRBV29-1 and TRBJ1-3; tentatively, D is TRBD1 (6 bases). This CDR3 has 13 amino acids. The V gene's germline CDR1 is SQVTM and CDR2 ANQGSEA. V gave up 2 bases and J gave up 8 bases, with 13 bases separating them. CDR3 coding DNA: TGCAGCGTTGAAAAGGGATCAGGGGACACCATATATTTT. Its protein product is CSVEKGSGDTIYF.

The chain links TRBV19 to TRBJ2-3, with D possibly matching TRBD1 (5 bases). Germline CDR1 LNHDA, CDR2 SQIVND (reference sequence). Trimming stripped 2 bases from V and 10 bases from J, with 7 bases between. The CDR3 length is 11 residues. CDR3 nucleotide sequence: TGTGCCAGTAGTATACAGGGTGCGCAGTATTTT. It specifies CASSIQGAQYF.

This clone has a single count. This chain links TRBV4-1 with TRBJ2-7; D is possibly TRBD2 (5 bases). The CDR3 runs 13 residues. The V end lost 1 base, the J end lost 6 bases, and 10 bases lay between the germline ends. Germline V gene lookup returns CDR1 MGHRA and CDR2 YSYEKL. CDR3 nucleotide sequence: TGCGCCAGCAGCCAAGTTTCGGGGAGCGAGCAGTACTTC. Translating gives CASSQVSGSEQYF.

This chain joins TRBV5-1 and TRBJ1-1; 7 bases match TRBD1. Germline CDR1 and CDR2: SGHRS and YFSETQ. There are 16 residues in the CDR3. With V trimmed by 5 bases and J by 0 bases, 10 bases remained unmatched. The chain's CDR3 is CASRGGGGLVNTEAFF. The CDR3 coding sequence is TGCGCCAGCAGAGGAGGGGGCGGATTAGTGAACACTGAAGCTTTCTTT.

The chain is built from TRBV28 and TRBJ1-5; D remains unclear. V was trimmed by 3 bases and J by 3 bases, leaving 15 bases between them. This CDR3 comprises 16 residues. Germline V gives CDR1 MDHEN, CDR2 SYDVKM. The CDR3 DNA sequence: TGTGCCAGCAGTTTTATTAGGTTGGGCCACAATCAGCCCCAGCATTTT. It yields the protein CASSFIRLGHNQPQHF.

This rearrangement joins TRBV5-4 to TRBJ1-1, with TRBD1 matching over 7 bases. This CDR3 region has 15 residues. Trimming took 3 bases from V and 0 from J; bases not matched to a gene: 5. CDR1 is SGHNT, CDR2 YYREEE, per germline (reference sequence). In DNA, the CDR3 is TGTGCCAGCAGCTCCGGGACAGAAATGAACACTGAAGCTTTCTTT. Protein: CASSSGTEMNTEAFF.

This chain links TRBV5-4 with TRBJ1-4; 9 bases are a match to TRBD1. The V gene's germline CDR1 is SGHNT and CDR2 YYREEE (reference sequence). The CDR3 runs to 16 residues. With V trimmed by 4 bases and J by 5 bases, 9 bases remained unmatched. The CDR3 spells CASSLGAGTGNEKLFF. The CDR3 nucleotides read TGTGCCAGCAGCCTAGGAGCGGGGACAGGGAATGAAAAACTGTTTTTT.